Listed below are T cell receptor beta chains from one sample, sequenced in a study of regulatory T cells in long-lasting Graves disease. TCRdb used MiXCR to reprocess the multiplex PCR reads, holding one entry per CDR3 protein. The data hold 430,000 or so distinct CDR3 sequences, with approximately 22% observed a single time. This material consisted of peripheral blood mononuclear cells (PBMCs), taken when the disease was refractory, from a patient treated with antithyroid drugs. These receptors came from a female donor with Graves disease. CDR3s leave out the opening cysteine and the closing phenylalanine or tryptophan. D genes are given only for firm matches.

CDR3 protein: ASSLAWTQTSHEQF; V gene: TRBV5-1; J gene: TRBJ2-1; D gene: -
CDR3 protein: ASSQELDLGELF; V gene: TRBV3-1; J gene: TRBJ2-2; D gene: -
CDR3 protein: SASHSSNWRATGELF; V gene: TRBV20-1; J gene: TRBJ2-2; D gene: -
CDR3 protein: AWRPGTFEVANVLT; V gene: TRBV30; J gene: TRBJ2-6; D gene: -
CDR3 protein: ASQGTYTEAF; V gene: TRBV12-3/TRBV12-4; J gene: TRBJ1-1; D gene: -
CDR3 protein: ASRGDAAYEQY; V gene: TRBV5-1; J gene: TRBJ2-7; D gene: -
CDR3 protein: ASSPGPYYEQY; V gene: TRBV28; J gene: TRBJ2-7; D gene: -
CDR3 protein: ASSAGTGLGEQY; V gene: TRBV27; J gene: TRBJ2-7; D gene: TRBD1
CDR3 protein: ASSIGSNYGYT; V gene: TRBV19; J gene: TRBJ1-2; D gene: -
CDR3 protein: ASSYDGNTGELF; V gene: TRBV6-5; J gene: TRBJ2-2; D gene: -
CDR3 protein: ASSKGSDNEKLF; V gene: TRBV5-1; J gene: TRBJ1-4; D gene: -
CDR3 protein: ASSLMRGGYGYT; V gene: TRBV5-6; J gene: TRBJ1-2; D gene: -
CDR3 protein: ATKGADGPQH; V gene: TRBV10-3; J gene: TRBJ1-5; D gene: TRBD1